This TCR beta chain was retrieved from a study of identical twins. Study observations and caveats: Invariant MAIT and iNKT cells are populations that could partly confound zero-insertion analyses.

A universal primer site was incorporated via template switching, and the cDNA contained unique molecular identifiers. TCRdb analysed the 5' RACE reads with MiXCR anew, one entry per CDR3 protein. The sample yields roughly 1,500,000 distinct CDR3 sequences, roughly 35% seen once. The CDR3 runs 14 residues. J gave up 5 bases and V 2 bases, and 6 bases lay outside the gene matches. Germline V gene lookup returns CDR1 SGHRS and CDR2 YFSETQ. Details on this clonotype: Its antigen is as yet unknown.

Healthy Caucasians, and only they, were the donors. The receptor's source is a newborn girl in good health. Material for sequencing was cord blood. The rearrangement links TRBV5-1 to TRBJ1-2, with 7 bases fitting TRBD1. CDR3 residues: CASSFTRQGYGYTF. The CDR3 DNA reads TGCGCCAGCAGCTTCACGAGACAGGGATATGGCTACACCTTC.